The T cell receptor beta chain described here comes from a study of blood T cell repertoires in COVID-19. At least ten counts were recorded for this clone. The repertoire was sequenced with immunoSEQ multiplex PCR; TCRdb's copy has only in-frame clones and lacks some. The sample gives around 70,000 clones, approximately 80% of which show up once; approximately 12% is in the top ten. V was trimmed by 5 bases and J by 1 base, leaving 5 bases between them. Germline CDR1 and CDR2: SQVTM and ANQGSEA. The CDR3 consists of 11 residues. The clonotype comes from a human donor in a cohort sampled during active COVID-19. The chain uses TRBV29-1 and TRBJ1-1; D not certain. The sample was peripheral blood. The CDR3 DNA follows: TGCAGCGTTCGAGAGAACACTGAAGCTTTCTTT. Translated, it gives CSVRENTEAFF.